The 14 T cell receptor beta chains listed next were all sequenced from one sample in a study of blood T cell repertoires in COVID-19. This table comes from immunoSEQ multiplex PCR, and its TCRdb copy is limited to in-frame clones, with some not included. Of some 83,000 clones listed, approximately 80% are singletons. Source material: peripheral blood. These receptors were taken from an elderly man with acute or convalescent COVID-19.

The J gene is TRBJ2-1, the V gene TRBV30; weak D call: TRBD2 (6 bases). V was trimmed by 3 bases and J by 0 bases, leaving 15 bases between them. CDR1 is GTSNPN, CDR2 SVGIG, per germline (reference sequence). This CDR3 has 16 amino acids. CDR3 DNA: TGTGCCTGGAGCCCGGGACTTTCGAGCTCCTACAATGAGCAGTTCTTC. Translated: CAWSPGLSSSYNEQFF.

The chain is built from TRBV30 and TRBJ1-1; D unresolved. In germline, CDR1 is GTSNPN, CDR2 SVGIG (reference sequence). The CDR3 has 13 amino acids. The V end was cut by 2 bases, the J end by 0 bases, with 7 bases between. The CDR3 sequence is CAWSRHMNTEAFF. CDR3 DNA: TGTGCCTGGAGTCGACATATGAACACTGAAGCTTTCTTT.

This clone was observed a few times. The V and J genes are TRBV5-4 and TRBJ1-1; possible D gene TRBD1, 5 bases. Trimming stripped 3 bases from V and 0 bases from J, with 12 bases between. The CDR3 is made up of 15 amino acids. The germline CDR1 and CDR2 sequences are SGHNT and YYREEE (reference sequence). CDR3 sequence reads: CASSSGGRMNTEAFF. CDR3 nucleotide sequence: TGTGCCAGCAGCTCGGGGGGACGGATGAACACTGAAGCTTTCTTT.

This clone was picked up a small number of times. CDR3 residues: CASSPTQAGETQYF. The CDR3 region has the DNA TGTGCCAGCTCACCAACGCAAGCGGGAGAGACCCAGTACTTC. The rearrangement joins TRBV18 to TRBJ2-5; a weak D match, TRBD2 (6 bases). The CDR3 extends over 14 amino acids. The V and J ends lost 2 bases and 4 bases respectively, with 11 bases between them. Germline assignment: CDR1 KGHSH and CDR2 LQKENI.

The chain recombines TRBV6-5 with TRBJ1-1; TRBD1 agrees at 8 bases. The CDR3 runs to 15 residues. Unmatched junction bases numbered 8, after V lost 3 bases and J lost 5 bases. Looked up from germline, CDR1 is MNHEY and CDR2 is SVGAGI. This chain's CDR3 is CASSYAGTGGTEAFF. The CDR3 DNA reads TGTGCCAGCAGTTATGCGGGCACAGGGGGGACTGAAGCTTTCTTT.

The chain recombines TRBV24-1 with TRBJ2-5; TRBD1 matches 10 bases. The trim removed 3 bases at V and 4 bases at J, leaving 7 bases unmatched. CDR1 and CDR2 (germline): KGHDR, SFDVKD. The CDR3 spans 16 residues. Written as DNA, the CDR3 is TGTGCCACCAGTGATCCGGGACAGGGGAAGGGAGAGACCCAGTACTTC. This encodes CATSDPGQGKGETQYF.

J is TRBJ2-2 and V is TRBV18; 8 bases agree with TRBD2. This CDR3 spans 15 amino acids. V dropped 3 bases and J dropped 10; count of bases not matched to a gene: 10. The germline CDR1 and CDR2 sequences are KGHSH and LQKENI. The CDR3 DNA sequence: TGTGCCAGCTCACCTCGGGGACTAGGATTAGAGGAGCTGTTTTTT. Translating gives CASSPRGLGLEELFF.

V usage is TRBV3-1 (or the pseudogene TRBV3-2) and J usage is TRBJ1-3; D uncertain. There are 16 residues in the CDR3. Germline-derived CDR1 and CDR2 are LGHDT and YNNKEL (reference sequence). Trimming cost V 4 bases and J 0 bases, with 13 bases left between them. For the CDR3, the DNA is TGTGCCAGCAGCCGCACCGGGTCCTCCTCTGGAAACACCATATATTTT. Its translation is CASSRTGSSSGNTIYF.

This clone was counted many times. This sequence joins TRBV19 and TRBJ1-4; 7 bases are shared with TRBD1. V lost 9 bases, J lost 6 bases, and 4 bases stayed unmatched. This CDR3 comprises 12 residues. Germline CDR1 LNHDA, CDR2 SQIVND (reference sequence). Here the CDR3 reads CASWDSYEKLFF. CDR3 coding DNA: TGTGCCAGCTGGGACAGTTATGAAAAACTGTTTTTT.

The rearrangement uses TRBV7-6 and TRBJ2-5; a possible D gene is TRBD1 (5 bases). V was cut by 4 bases and J by 5 bases, with 20 bases left in between. Germline V gene lookup returns CDR1 SGHVS and CDR2 FNYEAQ. This CDR3 has 16 amino acids. The CDR3 DNA reads TGTGCCAGCAGCTCGATAGGCCCAATTAGGGGCGAGACCCAGTACTTC. This encodes CASSSIGPIRGETQYF.

Here the CDR3 DNA reads TGTGCCACCTCTAGGGAGCTTACGGCCGGGGAGCTGTTTTTT. This codes for CATSRELTAGELFF. J is TRBJ2-2 and V is TRBV15; D may be TRBD2 (5 bases). The CDR3 spans 14 residues. Germline V gene lookup returns CDR1 LNHNV and CDR2 YYDKDF (reference sequence). Trimming left V 8 bases short and J 6 bases short, with 16 bases between. Combining the CDR3 with reference TRBV15 and TRBJ2-2 gives the whole variable domain DAMVIQNPRYQVTQFGKPVTLSCSQTLNHNVMYWYQQKSSQAPKLLFHYYDKDFNNEADTPDNFQSRRPNTSFCFLDIRSPGLGDTAMYLCATSRELTAGELFFGEGSRLTVL.

V is TRBV29-1 and J is TRBJ2-1; 8 nucleotides line up with TRBD2. The CDR3 is made up of 14 amino acids. The germline gives CDR1 SQVTM, CDR2 ANQGSEA. With V trimmed by 4 bases and J by 7 bases, 9 bases remained unmatched. CDR3 nucleotide sequence: TGCAGCGTTGGTCCCGGGACTAGTAGAAATGAGCAGTTCTTC. It is translated as CSVGPGTSRNEQFF.

The chain employs TRBV25-1 and TRBJ1-6, with D tentatively TRBD1 (6 bases). The germline gives CDR1 MGHDK, CDR2 SYGVNS. The CDR3 extends over 14 amino acids. V was pared by 3 bases and J by 7 bases, with 10 bases between. CDR3 DNA sequence: TGTGCCAGCAGTGACCCCGACAGGAATTCACCCCTCCACTTT. As protein: CASSDPDRNSPLHF.

This chain joins TRBV5-1 and TRBJ1-1; tentative D call: TRBD1 (5 bases). This CDR3 is built from 14 residues. The germline V gene has CDR1 SGHRS and CDR2 YFSETQ. Trimming stripped 0 bases from V and 11 bases from J, with 17 bases between. The CDR3 reads CASSLDGGVVGAFF. The CDR3 DNA reads TGCGCCAGCAGCTTGGACGGGGGAGTTGTGGGGGCTTTCTTT.